This T cell receptor beta chain was sequenced during a study of T cell responses to AZD1222 COVID-19 vaccine. Some clones are missing from TCRdb's copy, which holds only in-frame ones; the method was immunoSEQ multiplex PCR. Of some 150,000 clones listed, 80% to 95% are singletons. As for this clone: Its antigen remains unidentified.

The CDR3 contains 17 residues. Losses at the gene ends were 2 bases for V and 2 bases for J; bases not matched to a gene: 7. Germline V CDR1 and CDR2: KGHSH, LQKENI. Overall study results and limits: Increased Spike-specific TCR breadth and depth were observed after two AZD1222 doses.

This TCR was recovered from an adult who received the AZD1222 COVID-19 vaccine. The sample here was peripheral blood, taken 28 days after the second AZD1222 dose. The chain has TRBV18 and TRBJ2-5, with 11 nucleotides matching TRBD2. CDR3 nucleotide sequence: TGTGCCAGCTCACCAGTAGCACTAGCGGGGGTACAAGAGACCCAGTACTTC. This codes for CASSPVALAGVQETQYF.